Shown below are 18 T cell receptor beta chains from a single sample sequenced in a study of T cell clusters in autoimmune cytopenias. Multiplex touch-down PCR amplified TRB using TRB-A and TRB-B pools in one tube. TCRdb derives one entry per CDR3 protein from the multiplex PCR reads, leaving out DNA. The sample's table shows around 9,800 distinct CDR3 sequences. TRB amplification used 250 ng of peripheral blood genomic DNA. These same records also appear under a second study, on T cell repertoires in aging, cancer and after chemotherapy.

The specimen was peripheral blood. The receptor set was obtained from a human donor in good health.

The chain carries TRBV20-1 and TRBJ2-5. The CDR3 extends over 11 amino acids. CDR1 is DFQATT, CDR2 SNEGSKA, per germline (reference sequence). The CDR3 sequence: CSASWSETQYF.

Its frequency marks this clonotype as medium-sized. The rearrangement uses TRBV5-6 and TRBJ1-6; TCRdb gives TRBD1 as the D gene, but with no DNA this cannot be confirmed. Germline CDR1 SGHDT, CDR2 YYEEEE. This CDR3 comprises 15 residues. CDR3 region: CASSGTGTGIAPLHF.

The chain carries TRBV30 and TRBJ2-7; the D gene TCRdb calls, TRBD1, cannot be checked with no DNA. This CDR3 spans 14 amino acids. Germline V lookup: CDR1 GTSNPN, CDR2 SVGIG (reference sequence). CDR3 sequence reads: CAWSRGGGRGEQYF.

The chain carries TRBV11-2 and TRBJ2-1; the D call of TRBD1 rests on TCRdb alone, since no DNA is present to check it. Germline V gene sequence: CDR1 SGHAT, CDR2 FQNNGV. The CDR3 consists of 19 residues. CDR3: CASSLVGGPATDYYNEQFF.

The V gene is TRBV11-3, the J gene TRBJ2-3; TCRdb's D call of TRBD2 is untestable without DNA. Germline loops: CDR1 SGHNT, CDR2 YENEEA. The CDR3 is 12 amino acids. The CDR3 loop reads CASSGLANTQYF.

This chain links TRBV7-9 with TRBJ2-5; without DNA, the TCRdb call of TRBD1 cannot be checked. Looked up from germline, CDR1 is SEHNR and CDR2 is FQNEAQ (reference sequence). This CDR3 spans 13 amino acids. Here the CDR3 reads CASRFPQGETQYF.

The chain combines TRBV24-1 with TRBJ1-5; the D gene TCRdb calls, TRBD1, cannot be checked with no DNA. Per germline, CDR1 KGHDR and CDR2 SFDVKD. The CDR3 is made up of 15 amino acids. The CDR3 is CATSEGTGFHQPQHF.

This clonotype counts as medium-sized by frequency. This sequence joins TRBV5-5 and TRBJ2-3; with no DNA, the TCRdb D assignment of TRBD1 cannot be verified. The germline gives CDR1 SGHKS, CDR2 YYEKEE (reference sequence). CDR3 length: 15 amino acids. CDR3 protein: CASSYGTGDTDTQYF.

This clonotype is called medium-sized based on its frequency. The chain combines TRBV6-1 with TRBJ2-7; TCRdb's D gene call, TRBD1, goes unchecked for lack of DNA. The CDR3 covers 16 residues. The germline V gene has CDR1 MNHNS and CDR2 SASEGT. The CDR3 loop reads CASRPNRGGGSYEQYF.

According to its frequency, this clonotype is medium-sized. This rearrangement joins TRBV27 to TRBJ2-7; no DNA is available, so the TRBD1 call from TCRdb remains unchecked. The CDR3 contains 15 residues. Germline lookup yields CDR1 MNHEY and CDR2 SMNVEV (reference sequence). The CDR3 loop reads CASSPDRDGTYEQYF.

The chain links TRBV7-2 to TRBJ2-3. This CDR3 is 16 amino acids long. The germline V gene has CDR1 SGHTA and CDR2 FQGNSA. The CDR3: CASSLVLAGGTDTQYF.

V usage is TRBV7-2 and J usage is TRBJ2-7; TCRdb returns TRBD2, unconfirmable since there is no DNA. Germline V gives CDR1 SGHTA, CDR2 FQGNSA. The CDR3 extends over 13 amino acids. The CDR3 protein is CASSFGGESEQYF.

V and J are TRBV7-9 and TRBJ2-5; the D call from TCRdb, TRBD2, cannot be confirmed without DNA. The CDR3 loop spans 17 amino acids. Germline V gene sequence: CDR1 SEHNR, CDR2 FQNEAQ (reference sequence). CDR3: CASSPGTSAILQETQYF.

The chain couples TRBV20-1 to TRBJ2-3. From germline, CDR1 is DFQATT and CDR2 SNEGSKA (reference sequence). The CDR3 is made up of 14 amino acids. CDR3 amino acids: CSARAVSLADTQYF.

The CDR3 reads CASSRDRPNSPLHF. This chain connects TRBV13 to TRBJ1-6; TCRdb outputs TRBD1, but without DNA this stays unchecked. The CDR3 has 14 amino acids. CDR1 PRHDT and CDR2 FYEKMQ come from the germline V gene (reference sequence).

The chain recombines TRBV6-1 with TRBJ2-6; the D call of TRBD1 rests on TCRdb alone, since no DNA is present to check it. This CDR3 contains 17 residues. CDR1 and CDR2 (germline): MNHNS, SASEGT. CDR3 amino acids: CASSTGALGSAANVLTF.

Frequency places this clonotype as medium-sized. J is TRBJ2-1 and V is TRBV15. The CDR3 is 12 residues long. CDR1 is LNHNV and CDR2 is YYDKDF in the germline V gene (reference sequence). The CDR3 region is CATSRDQNEQFF.

This clonotype is medium-sized by frequency. This sequence joins TRBV20-1 and TRBJ1-2. CDR1 is DFQATT, CDR2 SNEGSKA, per germline (reference sequence). The CDR3 has 13 residues. The CDR3 region is CSARDYSDYGYTF.